This entry concerns a single TCR beta chain. The source of the sample is a study of shared clonotypes between healthy human individuals. V was shortened by 2 bases and J by 7 bases, with 11 bases between the two germline ends. This CDR3 is 14 amino acids long. Looked up from germline, CDR1 is SGHTA and CDR2 is FQGNSA. Sequencing was at deep level. Assay used: immunoSEQ multiplex PCR; TCRdb lists only in-frame clones, some missing. Of some 2.3 million clones listed, more than 80% are singletons. The sequence was obtained from a young man in good health. Some clones in this sample may be carry-over from other donors' samples. This rearrangement joins TRBV7-2 to TRBJ1-4, with D hard to call. Sequencing was performed on naive CD4+ T cells from PBMCs. Documented subset: CD45RA+ positively selected. The CDR3 sequence is CASSLYPRGEKLFF. As DNA, the CDR3 is TGTGCCAGCAGCTTATACCCTCGAGGTGAAAAACTGTTTTTT. Variable domain in full (rest from reference TRBV7-2 and TRBJ1-4): GAGVSQSPSNKVTEKGKDVELRCDPISGHTALYWYRQSLGQGLEFLIYFQGNSAPDKSGLPSDRFSAERTGGSVSTLTIQRTQQEDSAVYLCASSLYPRGEKLFFGSGTQLSVL.